The 22 T cell receptor beta chains below all came from one sample that was sequenced in a study of OX40 agonist ivuxolimab in advanced cancers. The assay was immunoSEQ multiplex PCR, and TCRdb's table has in-frame clones only and misses some. This sample has 72,000 or so clones, with roughly 87% found just once. The sample consisted of CD4+ or CD8+ T cells sorted from blood, taken in a trial of the OX40 agonist ivuxolimab. The source of these receptors is an adult with an advanced solid tumor such as melanoma, head and neck, liver or kidney cancer.

V is TRBV6-5 and J is TRBJ2-2, with no clear D. Trimming removed 8 bases at V and 0 bases at J, with 10 bases between. From germline, CDR1 is MNHEY and CDR2 SVGAGI. CDR3 length equals 14 residues. DNA for the CDR3: TGTGCCAGCCAAAGTAGGCCGAACACCGGGGAGCTGTTTTTT. Amino acid sequence: CASQSRPNTGELFF.

This clone was seen only once. V and J are TRBV9 and TRBJ1-1; TRBD1 matches at 12 bases. Germline V gene data show CDR1 as SGDLS and CDR2 as YYNGEE. Germline trimming cut 4 bases from V and 5 bases from J; bases unmatched to any gene: 3. The CDR3 contains 14 residues. The CDR3 DNA reads TGTGCCAGCAGCCGGGACAGGGGGCGGACTGAAGCTTTCTTT. Its protein is CASSRDRGRTEAFF.

The rearrangement links TRBV4-2 to TRBJ1-2; perhaps TRBD1 as D (5 bases). This CDR3 contains 15 residues. The V gene lost 0 bases and the J gene lost 3 bases, with 11 bases spanning the gap. Germline lookup yields CDR1 LGHNA and CDR2 YNFKEQ. Here the CDR3 reads CASSQDRKGYYGYTF. Here the CDR3 DNA reads TGTGCCAGCAGCCAAGACCGAAAGGGGTACTATGGCTACACCTTC.

This chain joins TRBV6-5 and TRBJ1-5, with 8 bases fitting TRBD1. The CDR3 consists of 14 residues. The V gene's germline CDR1 is MNHEY and CDR2 SVGAGI. V trimming: 5 bases; J trimming: 4 bases; junction bases outside the gene matches: 4. This chain's CDR3 is CASSTGGGNQPQHF. DNA of the CDR3: TGTGCCAGCAGTACAGGGGGTGGAAATCAGCCCCAGCATTTT.

For this clone: Sequence at one end of the junction differs from germline and may be a read error. The V and J genes are TRBV7-7 and TRBJ2-7; D possibly corresponds to TRBD2 (6 bases). The CDR3 covers 13 residues. CDR1 SSHAT and CDR2 FNYEAQ come from the germline V gene (reference sequence). CDR3 nucleotide sequence: TGTGCTAGCAGCTTTACGGAGGGATACGAGCAGTACTTC. It codes for CASSFTEGYEQYF.

The rearrangement uses TRBV28 and TRBJ2-3; weak D call: TRBD1 (6 bases). This CDR3 contains 16 residues. V was cut by 4 bases and J by 1 base, with 15 bases left in between. Per germline, CDR1 MDHEN and CDR2 SYDVKM. The CDR3 is CASSSVGEGGTDTQYF. The CDR3, as DNA: TGTGCCAGCAGTTCAGTAGGAGAGGGGGGCACAGATACGCAGTATTTT.

The gene calls are TRBV13 and TRBJ1-1; D is undetermined. The CDR3 runs 11 residues. Trimming shortened V by 6 bases and J by 5 bases, and 7 bases separated the two germline ends. CDR1 PRHDT and CDR2 FYEKMQ come from the germline V gene (reference sequence). This chain's CDR3 is CASRGRTEAFF. Written as DNA, the CDR3 is TGTGCCAGCAGGGGCAGAACTGAAGCTTTCTTT.

The genes are TRBV29-1 and TRBJ2-3; 7 bases line up with TRBD1. The CDR3 extends over 13 amino acids. V lost 8 bases and J lost 0; bases outside the gene matches: 5. Looked up from germline, CDR1 is SQVTM and CDR2 is ANQGSEA. DNA of the CDR3: TGCAGCATTCTACAGGGGAGCACAGATACGCAGTATTTT. Its protein product is CSILQGSTDTQYF.

The V gene is TRBV7-2, the J gene TRBJ2-5; unclear D gene. V was trimmed by 2 bases and J by 7 bases, leaving 11 bases between them. CDR3 length: 13 residues. Germline CDR1 is SGHTA and CDR2 is FQGNSA. CDR3 region: CASSLKPLGTQYF. DNA of the CDR3: TGTGCCAGCAGCTTAAAACCCCTCGGGACCCAGTACTTC.

The chain uses TRBV21-1 and TRBJ2-7; the D call of TRBD2 is as the table states it, not checked on the DNA. TRBV21-1 is recorded as a pseudogene. The CDR3 covers 14 residues. The chain's CDR3 is CASSPTWFSYEQYF. The CDR3 coding sequence is TGTGCCAGCAGCCCTACTTGGTTTTCCTACGAGCAGTACTTC.

The genes are TRBV7-9 and TRBJ2-7, with D unclear. This CDR3 is 13 amino acids long. The germline CDR1 and CDR2 sequences are SEHNR and FQNEAQ (reference sequence). V lost 1 base to trimming and J lost 2 bases, with 6 bases between them. The CDR3 reads CASSLGGTYEQYF. CDR3 sequence (DNA): TGTGCCAGCAGCTTAGGGGGAACCTACGAGCAGTACTTC.

The gene calls are TRBV6-5 and TRBJ2-7; 10 bases match TRBD1. The CDR3 runs 14 residues. The germline V gene has CDR1 MNHEY and CDR2 SVGAGI. V lost 2 bases and J lost 5; bases outside the gene matches: 3. The CDR3 sequence is CASSYRDRGHEQYF. The CDR3 DNA reads TGTGCCAGCAGTTACCGGGACAGGGGCCACGAGCAGTACTTC.

The chain employs TRBV27 and TRBJ1-6; D is perhaps TRBD1 (6 bases). Trimming took 8 bases from V and 5 from J, leaving 16 bases between them. The CDR3 runs to 15 residues. CDR1 and CDR2 (germline): MNHEY, SMNVEV (reference sequence). CDR3 DNA: TGTGCCAGCCGCGTGACAGGACTTCATAATTCACCCCTCCACTTT. It yields the protein CASRVTGLHNSPLHF.

The V and J genes are TRBV5-1 and TRBJ1-1; no reliable D call. CDR1 is SGHRS and CDR2 is YFSETQ in the germline V gene. The V gene lost 0 bases and the J gene lost 3 bases, with 6 bases spanning the gap. The CDR3 length is 13 residues. The CDR3 here is CASSLGLDTEAFF. Here the CDR3 DNA reads TGCGCCAGCAGCTTGGGCCTCGACACTGAAGCTTTCTTT. Full variable domain (rest looked up from reference TRBV5-1 and TRBJ1-1): KAGVTQTPRYLIKTRGQQVTLSCSPISGHRSVSWYQQTPGQGLQFLFEYFSETQRNKGNFPGRFSGRQFSNSRSEMNVSTLELGDSALYLCASSLGLDTEAFFGQGTRLTVV.

In its sample, this clone was seen once. This rearrangement joins TRBV5-8 to TRBJ2-7, with TRBD1 identical over 7 bases. Trimming at V came to 4 bases and at J to 2 bases, leaving 3 bases not matched to a gene. The CDR3 has 13 amino acids. The germline V gene has CDR1 SGHTS and CDR2 YDEGEE. The CDR3 DNA follows: TGTGCCAGCAGCGGGACAGCGCCCTACGAGCAGTACTTC. Translating gives CASSGTAPYEQYF. Variable domain in full (rest from reference TRBV5-8 and TRBJ2-7): EAGVTQSPTHLIKTRGQQATLRCSPISGHTSVYWYQQALGLGLQFLLWYDEGEERNRGNFPPRFSGRQFPNYSSELNVNALELEDSALYLCASSGTAPYEQYFGPGTRLTVT.

J is TRBJ1-5 and V is TRBV5-6, with TRBD1 as a possible D gene (5 bases). Per the germline V gene, CDR1 is SGHDT and CDR2 is YYEEEE. This CDR3 has 13 residues. Trimming left V 1 base short and J 9 bases short, with 11 bases between. The DNA for the CDR3 is TGTGCCAGCAGCTTGTGGCAGGGAGGGCCCCAGCATTTT. Translated: CASSLWQGGPQHF.

The gene calls are TRBV19 and TRBJ1-4, with 7 positions matching TRBD1. The V gene end was trimmed by 5 bases and the J gene end by 12 bases; junction bases not matched to a gene: 6. The germline V gene has CDR1 LNHDA and CDR2 SQIVND (reference sequence). CDR3 length: 12 amino acids. The CDR3 reads CASSFQTGELFF. The DNA for the CDR3 is TGTGCCAGTAGTTTCCAAACAGGGGAACTGTTTTTT.

The rearrangement joins TRBV5-4 to TRBJ2-3; the D gene is possibly TRBD1 (6 bases). The CDR3 is made up of 15 amino acids. Germline loops: CDR1 SGHNT, CDR2 YYREEE (reference sequence). Trimming removed 6 bases at V and 0 bases at J, with 14 bases between. The CDR3 protein is CASTRQQGSTDTQYF. DNA for the CDR3: TGTGCCAGCACCCGACAACAGGGTAGCACAGATACGCAGTATTTT. The entire variable domain, with the rest obtained from reference TRBV5-4 and TRBJ2-3, is as follows: ETGVTQSPTHLIKTRGQQVTLRCSSQSGHNTVSWYQQALGQGPQFIFQYYREEENGRGNFPPRFSGLQFPNYSSELNVNALELDDSALYLCASTRQQGSTDTQYFGPGTRLTVL.

This clone was counted once. V is TRBV5-1 and J is TRBJ2-7, with 11 bases fitting TRBD1. J gave up 2 bases and V 8 bases, and 12 bases lay outside the gene matches. This CDR3 contains 16 residues. Per germline, CDR1 SGHRS and CDR2 YFSETQ. The CDR3 reads CASVEAPGQGAYEQYF. For the CDR3, the DNA is TGCGCCAGTGTCGAGGCCCCGGGACAGGGGGCCTACGAGCAGTACTTC.

V usage is TRBV18 and J usage is TRBJ1-5; D is perhaps TRBD1 (5 bases). Germline V gene sequence: CDR1 KGHSH, CDR2 LQKENI. V lost 4 bases to trimming and J lost 8 bases, with 9 bases between them. CDR3 length equals 12 residues. CDR3 nucleotide sequence: TGTGCCAGCTCACGGGGGGGAGAGCCCCAGCATTTT. Its translation: CASSRGGEPQHF.

The chain has TRBV18 and TRBJ2-1; the match to TRBD2 covers 7 bases. The CDR3 totals 14 residues. V gave up 5 bases and J gave up 3 bases; unmatched junction bases: 4. Germline values: CDR1 KGHSH, CDR2 LQKENI. This CDR3 reads CASSSTSVYNEQFF. The DNA for the CDR3 is TGTGCCAGCTCATCCACTAGCGTCTACAATGAGCAGTTCTTC.

This clone was detected once. The V gene is TRBV6-6, the J gene TRBJ1-2; D possibly corresponds to TRBD1 (5 bases). CDR1 and CDR2 (germline): MNHNY, SVGAGI (reference sequence). The CDR3 is made up of 14 amino acids. Trimming left V 9 bases short and J 5 bases short, with 19 bases between. In DNA form, the CDR3 reads TGTGCCAGTTTATCTTCAGGACAACTGTATGGCTACACCTTC. Translated: CASLSSGQLYGYTF.